Following are 23 T cell receptor beta chains from one sample sequenced in a study of Ad26.COV2.S vaccination and SARS-CoV-2 variants. The protocol was immunoSEQ multiplex PCR, while the TCRdb copy is restricted to in-frame clones and leaves out a portion. The sample shows 97,000 or so clones, around 81% of them seen only once. The sequencing used peripheral blood, collected after recovery from COVID-19. These receptors all stem from a human donor who had recovered from COVID-19.

As DNA, the CDR3 is TGTGCCAGCAGGTCCCCGGGACAGGGGCCCACCGGGGAGCTGTTTTTT. As protein: CASRSPGQGPTGELFF. V usage is TRBV28 and J usage is TRBJ2-2; TRBD1 agrees at 10 bases. CDR1 and CDR2 (germline): MDHEN, SYDVKM. This CDR3 is built from 16 residues. V was pared by 6 bases and J by 4 bases, with 8 bases of the junction left unmatched.

The V gene is TRBV6-5, the J gene TRBJ1-1; 10 bases agree with TRBD1. Germline CDR1 is MNHEY and CDR2 is SVGAGI. CDR3 size: 15 residues. V lost 7 bases, J lost 4 bases, and 9 bases stayed unmatched. DNA of the CDR3: TGTGCCAGCATTGGGACAGGGGCGGTGAGCACTGAAGCTTTCTTT. This codes for CASIGTGAVSTEAFF.

This chain connects TRBV12-5 to TRBJ2-1, with D perhaps matching TRBD1 (6 bases). The CDR3 consists of 15 residues. Per germline, CDR1 LGHNT and CDR2 FRNRAP. Trimming shortened V by 6 bases and J by 4 bases, and 16 bases separated the two germline ends. CDR3 nucleotides: TGTGCTAGTGGAGCAATCACAGGGTCATACAATGAGCAGTTCTTC. It codes for CASGAITGSYNEQFF. The whole variable domain, filled in from reference TRBV12-5 and TRBJ2-1, reads DARVTQTPRHKVTEMGQEVTMRCQPILGHNTVFWYRQTMMQGLELLAYFRNRAPLDDSGMPKDRFSAEMPDATLATLKIQPSEPRDSAVYFCASGAITGSYNEQFFGPGTRLTVL.

The chain carries TRBV19 and TRBJ1-5; unclear D gene. The CDR3 is 13 amino acids. The germline V and J ends were trimmed by 5 bases and 6 bases, with 11 bases remaining between them. The germline V gene encodes CDR1 LNHDA and CDR2 SQIVND (reference sequence). CDR3 DNA sequence: TGTGCCAGTAGTGTATTGGTGGGTCAGCCCCAGCATTTT. Residues: CASSVLVGQPQHF.

The genes are TRBV19 and TRBJ2-1; D may be TRBD1 (6 bases). Germline assignment: CDR1 LNHDA and CDR2 SQIVND (reference sequence). The CDR3 is made up of 14 amino acids. V was pared by 6 bases and J by 10 bases, with 19 bases between. The CDR3 is CASRIQDLGQEQFF. In DNA form, the CDR3 reads TGTGCCAGTAGGATACAGGATCTCGGACAGGAGCAGTTCTTC.

V is TRBV7-9 and J is TRBJ1-1; tentatively, D is TRBD1 (5 bases). The V end was cut by 0 bases, the J end by 2 bases, with 7 bases between. Germline loops: CDR1 SEHNR, CDR2 FQNEAQ (reference sequence). The CDR3 runs 14 residues. Written as DNA, the CDR3 is TGTGCCAGCAGCTTAGCGAGGGGAAACACTGAAGCTTTCTTT. Its protein is CASSLARGNTEAFF.

The gene calls are TRBV6-5 and TRBJ2-3; D is unclear. The CDR3 has 15 residues. Trimming removed 0 bases at V and 0 bases at J, with 7 bases between. Germline V gene lookup returns CDR1 MNHEY and CDR2 SVGAGI. CDR3: CASSYSEYSTDTQYF. The DNA for the CDR3 is TGTGCCAGCAGTTACTCCGAGTACAGCACAGATACGCAGTATTTT.

This clone was observed a single time. The rearrangement links TRBV30 to TRBJ1-6, with D possibly TRBD1 on 5 matching bases. The germline V gene encodes CDR1 GTSNPN and CDR2 SVGIG (reference sequence). The CDR3 runs to 17 residues. V lost 1 base and J 0 bases, leaving 13 bases between the germline ends. Written as DNA, the CDR3 is TGTGCCTGGAGTGAGGGACTCCTCAGCTCCTATAATTCACCCCTCCACTTT. It specifies CAWSEGLLSSYNSPLHF.

V is TRBV2 and J is TRBJ2-5; D gene unclear. This CDR3 contains 14 residues. V was clipped by 8 bases and J by 2 bases, with 15 bases between them. CDR1 and CDR2 (germline): SNHLY, FYNNEI. This CDR3 is CASSPVRKQETQYF. CDR3 bases: TGTGCCAGCTCGCCAGTGAGAAAACAAGAGACCCAGTACTTC.

The rearrangement joins TRBV6-5 to TRBJ2-7; 7 positions agree with TRBD1. The V segment lost 10 bases and the J segment 2 bases; nucleotides outside the gene matches: 8. The length of the CDR3 is 13 residues. Looked up from germline, CDR1 is MNHEY and CDR2 is SVGAGI. The CDR3 spells CANSKGQTYEQYF. The CDR3 nucleotides read TGTGCCAACAGCAAGGGACAGACCTACGAGCAGTACTTC.

This chain connects TRBV7-9 to TRBJ1-3; unclear D gene. The CDR3 totals 15 residues. V was trimmed by 1 base and J by 0 bases, leaving 7 bases between them. CDR1 is SEHNR and CDR2 is FQNEAQ in the germline V gene (reference sequence). CDR3 loop: CASSLVPSSGNTIYF. CDR3 nucleotide sequence: TGTGCCAGCAGCTTAGTGCCGAGCTCTGGAAACACCATATATTTT.

The CDR3 here is CATRSGGAYYNEQFF. The CDR3 bases are TGTGCCACCAGGTCGGGCGGAGCTTACTACAATGAGCAGTTCTTC. This chain joins TRBV15 and TRBJ2-1; no clear D. The CDR3 runs to 15 residues. The germline CDR1 and CDR2 sequences are LNHNV and YYDKDF (reference sequence). Trimming cost V 6 bases and J 3 bases, with 15 bases left between them.

The CDR3 loop reads CASSGGLVGETQYF. The DNA for the CDR3 is TGTGCCAGCTCGGGGGGCCTGGTTGGGGAGACCCAGTACTTC. The chain has TRBV6-5 and TRBJ2-5; possible D gene TRBD2, 7 bases. V was trimmed by 8 bases and J by 5 bases, leaving 18 bases between them. This CDR3 is 14 amino acids long. Germline CDR1 is MNHEY and CDR2 is SVGAGI.

In its sample, this clone was seen a few times. J is TRBJ1-6 and V is TRBV7-2; 9 nucleotides match TRBD1. V lost 4 bases to trimming and J lost 7 bases; unmatched junction nucleotides: 8. Looked up from germline, CDR1 is SGHTA and CDR2 is FQGNSA. The CDR3 sequence is 16 residues long. CDR3 residues: CASSSRDRVLNSPLHF. The CDR3 bases are TGTGCCAGCAGCTCCAGGGACAGGGTACTGAATTCACCCCTCCACTTT.

The chain combines TRBV4-3 with TRBJ1-3, with 8 bases lining up with TRBD1. Trimming cost V 3 bases and J 4 bases; bases outside gene matches: 5. CDR3 length equals 15 residues. Germline V gene lookup returns CDR1 LGHNA and CDR2 YSLEER. CDR3 bases: TGCGCCAGCAGCCAGATTGGGACAGGCGGAAACACCATATATTTT. It yields the protein CASSQIGTGGNTIYF.

The chain is built from TRBV19 and TRBJ2-1, with TRBD1 matching 8 bases. This CDR3 has 16 amino acids. The junction had 8 bases not matched to a gene; V was cut back by 4 bases and J by 3 bases. Looked up from germline, CDR1 is LNHDA and CDR2 is SQIVND (reference sequence). The CDR3 coding sequence is TGTGCCAGTAGTACGACAGGGGTGCGGGTCTACAATGAGCAGTTCTTC. Amino acids: CASSTTGVRVYNEQFF.

Here the CDR3 DNA reads TGTGCCAGCAGCTTAACACGGGACCCCTACAATGAGCAGTTCTTC. This gives the protein CASSLTRDPYNEQFF. The rearrangement links TRBV7-3 to TRBJ2-1; D tentatively reads TRBD1 or TRBD2 (5 bases each). Trimming left V 0 bases short and J 2 bases short, with 8 bases between. The CDR3 spans 15 residues. Germline values: CDR1 SGHTA, CDR2 FQGTGA.

The chain recombines TRBV27 with TRBJ1-5; D uncertain. The germline CDR1 and CDR2 sequences are MNHEY and SMNVEV (reference sequence). V gave up 3 bases and J gave up 5 bases, with 11 bases separating them. The CDR3 is 14 residues long. CDR3 nucleotide sequence: TGTGCCAGCAGTTTCGCGGGAATTGATCAGCCCCAGCATTTT. Its translation is CASSFAGIDQPQHF.

V and J are TRBV9 and TRBJ2-1; 14 nucleotides line up with TRBD2. Germline CDR1 SGDLS, CDR2 YYNGEE. J lost 6 bases, V lost 4 bases, and 12 bases had no gene match. The CDR3 sequence is 18 residues long. As DNA, the CDR3 is TGTGCCAGCAGCTCCAGACTAGCGGGGGGGCCAATCGGCAATGAGCAGTTCTTC. It specifies CASSSRLAGGPIGNEQFF.

V gene TRBV6-1 combines with J gene TRBJ1-1; D might be TRBD1 (5 bases). Germline CDR1 MNHNS, CDR2 SASEGT. This CDR3 comprises 13 residues. The germline V and J ends were trimmed by 5 bases and 11 bases, with 18 bases remaining between them. The CDR3: CASSLGRDGGAFF. DNA for the CDR3: TGTGCCAGCAGTTTAGGTCGCGATGGGGGGGCTTTCTTT.

The rearrangement links TRBV27 to TRBJ1-3, with D maybe TRBD1 (5 bases). V was clipped by 11 bases and J by 3 bases, with 26 bases between them. CDR1 is MNHEY and CDR2 is SMNVEV in the germline V gene (reference sequence). CDR3 size: 17 residues. CDR3 sequence (DNA): TGTGCCTCCCGACTGCGGGGTTTCGGGGGATTTGGAAACACCATATATTTT. It codes for CASRLRGFGGFGNTIYF.

This clone turned up a few times. V gene TRBV4-1 combines with J gene TRBJ1-2; tentatively, D is TRBD1 (6 bases). Trimming removed 0 bases at V and 5 bases at J, with 19 bases between. The germline gives CDR1 MGHRA, CDR2 YSYEKL. The length of the CDR3 is 17 residues. The CDR3 DNA follows: TGCGCCAGCAGCCAAGAGGCATCCGCGACAGGTTTATATGGCTACACCTTC. Amino acids: CASSQEASATGLYGYTF.

This chain uses TRBV6-4 with TRBJ2-6, with a possible D match to TRBD1 (6 bases). The CDR3 is 15 residues long. Germline V gene lookup returns CDR1 MRHNA and CDR2 SNTAGT. Trimming removed 4 bases from V and 4 bases from J, with 11 bases in between. CDR3 bases: TGTGCCAGCAGTGTGGGACACGGAGGGGCCAACGTCCTGACTTTC. It is translated as CASSVGHGGANVLTF.